The sequence of this TCR beta chain was determined in a study of somatic mutations in cytotoxic T cells in rheumatoid arthritis. Regarding the study as a whole: Unknown were the antigen targets of the expanded CD8+ clones.

Details on this clone: The antigen is not known.

In germline, CDR1 is WSHSY, CDR2 SAAADI. V was clipped by 8 bases and J by 6 bases; unmatched bases: 10. The CDR3 consists of 15 residues. Assay used: immunoSEQ multiplex PCR; TCRdb lists only in-frame clones, some missing. Here the sample spans about 16,000 clones, around 80% being singletons. The receptor comes from an adult with rheumatoid arthritis. This sequence joins TRBV10-2 and TRBJ2-2; 9 bases are shared with TRBD2. Specimen: CD8+ T cells sorted from blood. CDR3 residues: CASYHAGGRSGELFF. Written as DNA, the CDR3 is TGCGCCAGCTACCATGCGGGGGGGCGTTCCGGGGAGCTGTTTTTT.